The TCR beta chain under discussion was sequenced for a study of radiation and T cells in renal cell carcinoma. General observations from the study: Only small tumor regions of 0.95 to 1 g were sampled.

V lost 1 base and J lost 5; bases outside the gene matches: 6. This CDR3 is built from 15 residues. Germline CDR1 is LGHNA and CDR2 is YNFKEQ. About this clone: Its specificity is not known.

Using immunoSEQ multiplex PCR, the repertoire was profiled, and TCRdb retains in-frame clones only, with some absent. The sample includes some 20,000 clones, about 50% of them seen just once. The treatment denotes: 15 Gy SBRT to primary tumor, nephrectomy 4 weeks later. The chain couples TRBV4-2 to TRBJ1-2; 8 bases map to TRBD1. The specimen comprised tumor tissue, sampled from a patient whose treatment included radiotherapy and nephrectomy. This TCR derives from a woman aged 50 to 65 with renal cell carcinoma. CDR3: CASSQGTGSRYGYTF. CDR3 coding DNA: TGTGCCAGCAGCCAAGGGACAGGGAGTAGGTATGGCTACACCTTC.